Listed below are T cell receptor beta chains from one sample, sequenced in a study of T cells in Graves' hyperthyroidism and ophthalmopathy. One entry per CDR3 protein results from TCRdb running MiXCR on the multiplex PCR reads. Seen here are a few hundred thousand distinct CDR3 sequences, 46% observed once, and the top ten hold around 20%. Material: peripheral blood or thyroid tissue (not recorded which). The receptors here all came from an adult woman with Graves' disease, either hyperthyroidism or ophthalmopathy (not recorded which). Each CDR3 is given with its conserved first and last residue. The order of the fields is V gene, J gene, D gene, clone size, CDR3 length, CDR3 DNA, CDR3 protein. D genes are given only for firm matches. Clone size is shown for a subset of rows, as once, few, many or a class of expanded clone.

V: TRBV2
J: TRBJ1-1
D: .
size: few
length: 14
DNA: TGTGCCAGCAATGCCAGGGAATCGTACACTGAAGCTTTCTTT
CDR3: CASNARESYTEAFF

V: TRBV10-2
J: TRBJ1-1
D: .
size: medium-sized
length: 11
DNA: TGCGCCAGCAGGAGCGAGGCGGAAGCTTTCTTT
CDR3: CASRSEAEAFF

V: TRBV6-5
J: TRBJ1-1
D: .
size: many
length: 14
DNA: TGTGCCAGCATACGGCCCTTACCTGAGGCTGAAGCTTTCTTT
CDR3: CASIRPLPEAEAFF

V: TRBV7-3
J: TRBJ2-2
D: TRBD2
size: .
length: 17
DNA: TGTGCCAGCAGCTTGACTAGCGGGAGGGCCCCCACCGGGGAGCTGTTTTTT
CDR3: CASSLTSGRAPTGELFF

V: TRBV9
J: TRBJ1-2
D: .
size: .
length: 11
DNA: TGTGCCAGCAGTCAGAAGTATGGCTACACCTTC
CDR3: CASSQKYGYTF

V: TRBV29-1
J: TRBJ2-7
D: .
size: .
length: 20
DNA: TGCAGCGCCCAGGTGGCTAGAGACCTGGGCATGGACTCGGTCGGTTACGAGCAGTACTTC
CDR3: CSAQVARDLGMDSVGYEQYF

V: TRBV11-2
J: TRBJ1-1
D: .
size: many
length: 15
DNA: TGTGCCAGCAATTCCAGGGGACTTGGGAACACTGAAGCTTTCTTT
CDR3: CASNSRGLGNTEAFF

V: TRBV11-2
J: TRBJ2-2
D: .
size: .
length: 15
DNA: TGTGCCAGCAGCTTATGGCGGGACGGTTCCGGGGAGCTGTTTTTT
CDR3: CASSLWRDGSGELFF

V: TRBV29-1
J: TRBJ1-6
D: .
size: once
length: 14
DNA: TGCAGCGCCTTGGGGGGCCACGCAAATTCACCCCTCCACTTT
CDR3: CSALGGHANSPLHF

V: TRBV20-1
J: TRBJ2-5
D: TRBD1
size: .
length: 15
DNA: TGCAGTGCTGGACCAGGACAGGGCGGCGGTCAGCCCCAGTACTTC
CDR3: CSAGPGQGGGQPQYF

V: TRBV10-3
J: TRBJ2-7
D: .
size: .
length: 15
DNA: TGTGCCATCAGTGAGTCGACAGTAGCCTACTACGAGCAGTACTTC
CDR3: CAISESTVAYYEQYF

V: TRBV25-1
J: TRBJ1-2
D: .
size: few
length: 14
DNA: TGTGCCAGCAGTGATCCGGGGGCCGCAAAGGGCTACACCTTC
CDR3: CASSDPGAAKGYTF

V: TRBV4-1
J: TRBJ1-2
D: .
size: once
length: 14
DNA: TGCGCCAGCAGCCAGCGCCAGGGGCCGAACGGCTACACATTC
CDR3: CASSQRQGPNGYTF

V: TRBV2
J: TRBJ2-5
D: .
size: .
length: 11
DNA: TGTGCGAGCAGTTTGGGAGAGACCCGGTACTTC
CDR3: CASSLGETRYF

V: TRBV5-1
J: TRBJ2-5
D: .
size: many
length: 13
DNA: TGCGCCAGCAGCTTGGCCATTCAAGAGACCCAGTACTTC
CDR3: CASSLAIQETQYF

V: TRBV6-6
J: TRBJ1-5
D: .
size: many
length: 14
DNA: TGTGCCAGCAGTTACCCCCACCTTGGTAAGCCCCAGCATTTT
CDR3: CASSYPHLGKPQHF

V: TRBV7-2
J: TRBJ2-5
D: TRBD2
size: .
length: 15
DNA: TGTGCCAGCAGCTCCTACCGACTAGCGGCCGAGACCCAGTACTTC
CDR3: CASSSYRLAAETQYF

V: TRBV14
J: TRBJ2-5
D: .
size: many
length: 15
DNA: TGTGCCAGCAGCAGTTACGGACAGGCGGGGGTAACCCTGTACTTC
CDR3: CASSSYGQAGVTLYF

V: TRBV10-3
J: TRBJ1-4
D: TRBD1
size: .
length: 15
DNA: TGTGCCATCAATGAGCTTGACAGGGGACGGGCAAAACTGTTTTTT
CDR3: CAINELDRGRAKLFF

V: TRBV29-1
J: TRBJ1-2
D: TRBD1
size: .
length: 13
DNA: TGCAGTGTACGGAGGAAGGGGGCCCATGGCTACACCTTC
CDR3: CSVRRKGAHGYTF

V: TRBV7-6
J: TRBJ1-3
D: .
size: many
length: 16
DNA: TGTGCCAGCAGCTTATCCCCAGGGGATGTTGGAAACACCATATATTTT
CDR3: CASSLSPGDVGNTIYF

V: TRBV12-3/TRBV12-4
J: TRBJ1-5
D: TRBD1
size: many
length: 14
DNA: TGTGCCAGCAGCTCCGGGACAGGGGTTCAGCCCCAGCATTTT
CDR3: CASSSGTGVQPQHF

V: TRBV5-8
J: TRBJ1-1
D: .
size: many
length: 16
DNA: TGTGCCAGCAGCCGGACCGGGGCAGGGGATGACACTGAAGCTTTCTTT
CDR3: CASSRTGAGDDTEAFF

V: TRBV19
J: TRBJ1-1
D: .
size: .
length: 14
DNA: TGTGCCAGTAGTTCCTACGGGGGCGACACTGAAGCTTTCTTT
CDR3: CASSSYGGDTEAFF

V: TRBV5-1
J: TRBJ1-6
D: TRBD1
size: once
length: 13
DNA: TGCGCCAGCAGGGGACAGGGGTACTCACCCCTCCACTTT
CDR3: CASRGQGYSPLHF

V: TRBV7-2
J: TRBJ2-2
D: .
size: .
length: 15
DNA: TGTGCCAGCAGCTTAAATCAGGGTTCCACCGGGGAGCTGTTTTTT
CDR3: CASSLNQGSTGELFF

V: TRBV20-1
J: TRBJ1-2
D: .
size: many
length: 12
DNA: TGCTTGGGCAGGGACCCCATGAATGGCTACACCTTC
CDR3: CLGRDPMNGYTF

V: TRBV5-1
J: TRBJ1-1
D: .
size: many
length: 15
DNA: TGCGCCAGCAGCTTCGGGAGGATTGAGAACACTGAAGCTTTCTTT
CDR3: CASSFGRIENTEAFF

V: TRBV7-9
J: TRBJ1-3
D: .
size: many
length: 13
DNA: TGTGCCAGCAGCTTCCTCTACGGGAACACCATATATTTT
CDR3: CASSFLYGNTIYF

V: TRBV19
J: TRBJ1-1
D: .
size: many
length: 17
DNA: TGTGCCAGTAGTATATCGGCAGGGGCCGTGGGTCACACTGAAGCTTTCTTT
CDR3: CASSISAGAVGHTEAFF

V: TRBV6-5
J: TRBJ2-5
D: .
size: many
length: 14
DNA: TGTGCCAGCAGTCCAGTTAGGGGGTACGAGACCCAGTACTTC
CDR3: CASSPVRGYETQYF

V: TRBV7-9
J: TRBJ2-7
D: TRBD1
size: .
length: 15
DNA: TGTGCCAGCAGTTCGACAGGGGCCTCCTCCTACGAGCAGTACTTC
CDR3: CASSSTGASSYEQYF

V: TRBV5-1
J: TRBJ2-5
D: TRBD1
size: .
length: 15
DNA: TGCGCCAGCAGCTTGTTTGGGACAGGGGGAGGGACCCAGTACTTC
CDR3: CASSLFGTGGGTQYF

V: TRBV2
J: TRBJ1-6
D: TRBD1
size: few
length: 14
DNA: TGTGCCAGCAGTAACCGGGACAGGGGATCACCCCTCCACTTT
CDR3: CASSNRDRGSPLHF

V: TRBV12-5
J: TRBJ1-5
D: .
size: many
length: 12
DNA: TGTGCCGGACGGGGGGCTGGTCAGCCCCAGCATTTT
CDR3: CAGRGAGQPQHF

V: TRBV29-1
J: TRBJ1-6
D: .
size: .
length: 13
DNA: TGCAGCGGGGGTGAGGGCTATAATTCACCCCTCCACTTT
CDR3: CSGGEGYNSPLHF

V: TRBV20-1
J: TRBJ2-7
D: TRBD2
size: many
length: 15
DNA: TGCAGTGCTAGAGATCCCCAGCGGGAGAACTACGAGCAGTACTTC
CDR3: CSARDPQRENYEQYF

V: TRBV10-3
J: TRBJ1-1
D: .
size: .
length: 14
DNA: TGTGCCATCGGTTGGGGCAGGGGGAACACTGAAGCTTTCTTT
CDR3: CAIGWGRGNTEAFF

V: TRBV10-3
J: TRBJ1-5
D: .
size: few
length: 12
DNA: TGTGCCAGCGGAAGGACCGATCAGCCCCAGCATTTT
CDR3: CASGRTDQPQHF

V: TRBV10-3
J: TRBJ1-1
D: TRBD1
size: .
length: 13
DNA: TGTGCCATCATGCGACAGGGGAACACTGAAGCTTTCTTT
CDR3: CAIMRQGNTEAFF

V: TRBV20-1
J: TRBJ1-5
D: .
size: few
length: 15
DNA: TGCAGTGCCACGGCGGACGGTAGTATTAGCCAGCCCCAGCATTTT
CDR3: CSATADGSISQPQHF

V: TRBV30
J: TRBJ1-1
D: .
size: few
length: 12
DNA: TGTGCCTGGAGTCTGGAGGGAGGGAAAGCTTTCTTT
CDR3: CAWSLEGGKAFF

V: TRBV7-9
J: TRBJ1-1
D: .
size: .
length: 13
DNA: TGTGCCAGCAGCCCCTCTACGTCGGCAGAAGCTTTCTTT
CDR3: CASSPSTSAEAFF

V: TRBV9
J: TRBJ1-5
D: .
size: .
length: 16
DNA: TGTGCCAGCAGCGGATCCCGGGACGGGCACCATCAGCCCCAGCATTTT
CDR3: CASSGSRDGHHQPQHF

V: TRBV7-8
J: TRBJ1-6
D: TRBD1
size: .
length: 15
DNA: TGTGCCGGCAGCTTAGTGGGACAGGGGAACTCACCCCTCCACTTT
CDR3: CAGSLVGQGNSPLHF

V: TRBV2
J: TRBJ1-1
D: .
size: .
length: 13
DNA: TGTGCCAGCAGTGAGCTACCGGCCCGGTGGGCTTTCTTT
CDR3: CASSELPARWAFF

V: TRBV7-3
J: TRBJ2-7
D: TRBD2
size: many
length: 13
DNA: TGTGCCAGCAGCCCGGCTAGCGGGCTCGAGCAGTACTTC
CDR3: CASSPASGLEQYF

V: TRBV5-8
J: TRBJ2-2
D: .
size: .
length: 12
DNA: .
CDR3: CASSPGQGSCFF